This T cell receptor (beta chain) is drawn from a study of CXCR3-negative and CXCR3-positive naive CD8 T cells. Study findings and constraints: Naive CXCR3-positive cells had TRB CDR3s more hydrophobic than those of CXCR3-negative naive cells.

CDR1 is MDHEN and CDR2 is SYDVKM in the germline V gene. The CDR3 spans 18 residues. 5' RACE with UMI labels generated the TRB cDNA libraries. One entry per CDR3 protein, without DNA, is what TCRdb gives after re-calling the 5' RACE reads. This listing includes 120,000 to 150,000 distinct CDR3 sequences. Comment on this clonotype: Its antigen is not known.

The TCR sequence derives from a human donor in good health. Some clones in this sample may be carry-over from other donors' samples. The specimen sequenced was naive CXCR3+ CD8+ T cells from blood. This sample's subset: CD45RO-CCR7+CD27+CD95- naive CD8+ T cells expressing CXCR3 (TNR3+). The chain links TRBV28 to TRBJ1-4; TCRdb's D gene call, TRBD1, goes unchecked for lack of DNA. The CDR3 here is CASSLFLEQGTTNEKLFF.